These T cell receptor beta chains were read from a single sample in a study of ipilimumab plus nivolumab after autologous stem cell transplantation. Measured with immunoSEQ multiplex PCR; TCRdb has only the in-frame clones, and not every one. In the table there are 20,000 to 25,000 clones, roughly 86% of which are singletons. The sequencing used PBMCs, collected in a trial of ipilimumab plus nivolumab as post-transplant consolidation. The source is a male donor with diffuse large B-cell lymphoma. Both conserved end residues are part of each CDR3. D genes are given only for firm matches. Clone sizes are given selectively: once, few, many, or a class where the clone is expanded.

>15|-|-|TRBV7-2|TRBJ2-3
CASSLSGESTDPQYF
TGTGCCAGCAGCTTATCCGGGGAGAGCACAGATCCGCAGTATTTT
>12|-|-|TRBV11-1|TRBJ2-1
CASSLADNEQFF
TGTGCCAGCAGCTTAGCGGACAATGAGCAGTTCTTC
>15|-|-|TRBV18|TRBJ1-4
CASSPPSEPNEKLFF
TGTGCCAGCTCACCACCTAGCGAACCTAATGAAAAACTGTTTTTT
>16|-|-|TRBV10-3|TRBJ2-5
CAITPVVAWDQETQYF
TGTGCCATCACCCCGGTAGTAGCGTGGGACCAAGAGACCCAGTACTTC
>15|TRBD2|-|TRBV2|TRBJ2-1
CASSAGGLVMDEQFF
TGTGCCAGCAGTGCGGGGGGACTAGTGATGGATGAGCAGTTCTTC
>13|-|-|TRBV27|TRBJ1-1
CASSLRASTEAFF
TGTGCCAGCAGCCTCAGGGCCTCCACTGAAGCTTTCTTT
>16|-|once|TRBV4-2|TRBJ2-2
CASSRSTGMGTGELFF
TGTGCCAGCAGCCGAAGTACAGGGATGGGCACCGGGGAGCTGTTTTTT
>14|-|-|TRBV7-2|TRBJ2-7
CASSLVHSSYEQYF
TGTGCCAGCAGCTTAGTACACAGCTCCTACGAGCAGTACTTC
>15|TRBD1|-|TRBV6-1|TRBJ2-1
CASSELGQGSNEQFF
TGTGCCAGCAGTGAACTCGGACAGGGGAGTAATGAGCAGTTCTTC
>15|-|-|TRBV2|TRBJ2-2
CASSYDTANTGELFF
TGTGCCAGCAGTTATGACACCGCGAACACCGGGGAGCTGTTTTTT
>16|TRBD2|-|TRBV27|TRBJ2-2
CASSFIPGLKSGELFF
TGTGCCAGCAGTTTCATTCCGGGACTAAAGTCCGGGGAGCTGTTTTTT
>16|TRBD2|once|TRBV5-1|TRBJ2-4
CASSLVFGTSGNIQYF
TGCGCCAGCAGCTTGGTATTCGGGACTAGCGGCAACATTCAGTACTTC
>13|TRBD1|few|TRBV10-3|TRBJ1-2
CASEDRLRNGYTF
TGTGCCTCTGAGGACAGGCTTAGGAATGGCTACACCTTC
>14|TRBD1|-|TRBV2|TRBJ1-2
CASSNRGSGYGYTF
TGTGCCAGCAGTAACAGGGGTTCTGGCTATGGCTACACCTTC
>15|-|-|TRBV2|TRBJ2-2
CASISDSVNTGELFF
TGTGCCAGCATCTCGGACAGTGTAAACACCGGGGAGCTGTTTTTT
>16|-|-|TRBV7-3|TRBJ2-3
CASSLRTVPDADTQYF
TGTGCCAGCAGCCTACGGACAGTCCCTGACGCCGATACGCAGTATTTT
>15|-|-|TRBV7-9|TRBJ1-6
CASSPAASYNSPLHF
TGTGCCAGCAGCCCGGCCGCGTCCTATAATTCACCCCTCCACTTT
>15|TRBD2|-|TRBV19|TRBJ2-1
CASLNSGGAEDEQFF
TGTGCCTCCCTAAACAGCGGGGGGGCAGAGGATGAGCAGTTCTTC
>14|TRBD2|-|TRBV7-6|TRBJ2-3
CASSPGTSADTQYF
TGTGCCAGCAGCCCCGGGACTAGCGCAGATACGCAGTATTTT